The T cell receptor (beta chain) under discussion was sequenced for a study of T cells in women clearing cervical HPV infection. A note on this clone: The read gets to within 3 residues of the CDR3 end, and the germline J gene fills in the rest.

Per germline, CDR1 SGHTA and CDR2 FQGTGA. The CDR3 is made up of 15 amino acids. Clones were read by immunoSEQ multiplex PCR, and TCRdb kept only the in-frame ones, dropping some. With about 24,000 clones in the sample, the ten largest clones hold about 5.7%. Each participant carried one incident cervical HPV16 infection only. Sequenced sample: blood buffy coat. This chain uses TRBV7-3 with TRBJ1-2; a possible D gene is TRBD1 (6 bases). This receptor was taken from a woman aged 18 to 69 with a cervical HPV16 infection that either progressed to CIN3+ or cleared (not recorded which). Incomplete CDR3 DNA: TGTGCCAGCAGCCCTCAAAGGAGAGGGGGTGGCGAC. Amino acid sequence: CASSPQRRGGGD. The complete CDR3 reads CASSPQRRGGGDYTF.